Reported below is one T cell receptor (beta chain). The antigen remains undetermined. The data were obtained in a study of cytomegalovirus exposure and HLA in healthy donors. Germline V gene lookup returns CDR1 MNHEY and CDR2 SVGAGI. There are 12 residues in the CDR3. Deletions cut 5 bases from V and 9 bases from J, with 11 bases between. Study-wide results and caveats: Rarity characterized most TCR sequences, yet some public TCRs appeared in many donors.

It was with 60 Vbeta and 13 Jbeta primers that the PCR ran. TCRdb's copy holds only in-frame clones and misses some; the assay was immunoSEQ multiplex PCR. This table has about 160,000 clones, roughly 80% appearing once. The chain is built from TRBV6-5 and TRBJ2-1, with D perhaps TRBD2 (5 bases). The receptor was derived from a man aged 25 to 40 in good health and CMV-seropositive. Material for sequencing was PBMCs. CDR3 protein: CASSTGFGEQFF. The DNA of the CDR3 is TGTGCCAGCAGTACGGGGTTTGGTGAGCAGTTCTTC.